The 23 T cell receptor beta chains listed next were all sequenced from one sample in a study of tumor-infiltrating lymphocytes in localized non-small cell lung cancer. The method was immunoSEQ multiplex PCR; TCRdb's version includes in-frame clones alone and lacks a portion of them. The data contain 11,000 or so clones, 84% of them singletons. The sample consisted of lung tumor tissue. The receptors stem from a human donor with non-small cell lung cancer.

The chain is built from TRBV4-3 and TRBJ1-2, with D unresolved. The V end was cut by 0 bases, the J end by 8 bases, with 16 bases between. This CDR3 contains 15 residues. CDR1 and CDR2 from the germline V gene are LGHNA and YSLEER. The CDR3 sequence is CASSQDARVQRGYTF. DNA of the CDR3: TGCGCCAGCAGCCAAGACGCCAGAGTCCAGCGGGGCTACACCTTC.

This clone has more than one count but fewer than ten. The CDR3 loop reads CASSPRRSGGDQETQYF. CDR3 sequence (DNA): TGTGCCAGCAGCCCTCGCCGTAGCGGGGGCGACCAAGAGACCCAGTACTTC. The V and J genes are TRBV7-9 and TRBJ2-5; 9 bases agree with TRBD2. Trimming took 5 bases from V and 0 from J; bases not matched to a gene: 10. The CDR3 is 17 residues long. CDR1 and CDR2 from the germline V gene are SEHNR and FQNEAQ (reference sequence).

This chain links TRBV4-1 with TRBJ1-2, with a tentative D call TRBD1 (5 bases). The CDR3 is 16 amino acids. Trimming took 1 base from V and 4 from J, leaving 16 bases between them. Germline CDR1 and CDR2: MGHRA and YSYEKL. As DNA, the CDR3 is TGCGCCAGCAGCCAAGCCCGGGGGGTATCGGGCTATGGCTACACCTTC. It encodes CASSQARGVSGYGYTF.

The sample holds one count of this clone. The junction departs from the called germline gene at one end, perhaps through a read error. The CDR3 reads CASSQVGLLSF. The CDR3 DNA sequence: TGTGCCAGCAGCCAAGTTGGACTGTTATCCTTC. The rearrangement links TRBV14 to TRBJ2-7; maybe TRBD2 (5 bases). Germline CDR1 SGHDN, CDR2 FVKESK. CDR3 length equals 11 residues.

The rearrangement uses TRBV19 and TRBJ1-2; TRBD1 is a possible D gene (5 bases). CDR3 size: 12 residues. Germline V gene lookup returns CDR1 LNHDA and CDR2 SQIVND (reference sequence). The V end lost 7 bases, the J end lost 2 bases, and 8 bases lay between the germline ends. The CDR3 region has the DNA TGTGCCAGTATCTCAGGGAACTATGGCTACACCTTC. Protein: CASISGNYGYTF.

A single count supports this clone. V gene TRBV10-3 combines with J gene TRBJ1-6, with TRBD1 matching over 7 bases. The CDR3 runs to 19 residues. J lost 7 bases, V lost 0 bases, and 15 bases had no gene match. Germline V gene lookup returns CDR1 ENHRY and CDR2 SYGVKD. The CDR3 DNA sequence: TGTGCCATCAGTGAGTCGACCCAGGGGGGCGCCCGCGGAAATTCACCCCTCCACTTT. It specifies CAISESTQGGARGNSPLHF.

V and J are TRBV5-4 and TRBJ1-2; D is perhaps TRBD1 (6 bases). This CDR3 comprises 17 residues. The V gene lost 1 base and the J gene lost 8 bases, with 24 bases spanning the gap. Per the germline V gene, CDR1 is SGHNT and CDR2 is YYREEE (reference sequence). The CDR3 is CASSLKQSAGDIRGYTF. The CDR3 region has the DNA TGTGCCAGCAGCTTGAAGCAGTCGGCAGGGGACATAAGGGGCTACACCTTC.

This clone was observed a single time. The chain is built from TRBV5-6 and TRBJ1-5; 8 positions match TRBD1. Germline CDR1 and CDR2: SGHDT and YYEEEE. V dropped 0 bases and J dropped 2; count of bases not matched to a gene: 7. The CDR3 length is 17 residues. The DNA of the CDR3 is TGTGCCAGCAGCTTGGGCAGGGGGCCTAGTGGCAATCAGCCCCAGCATTTT. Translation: CASSLGRGPSGNQPQHF.

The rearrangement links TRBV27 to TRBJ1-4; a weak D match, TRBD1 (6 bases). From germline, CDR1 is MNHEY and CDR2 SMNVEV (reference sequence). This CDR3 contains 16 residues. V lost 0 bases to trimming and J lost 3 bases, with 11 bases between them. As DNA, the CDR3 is TGTGCCAGCAGTTTATCCCCCACAGGGTCTAATGAAAAACTGTTTTTT. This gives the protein CASSLSPTGSNEKLFF.

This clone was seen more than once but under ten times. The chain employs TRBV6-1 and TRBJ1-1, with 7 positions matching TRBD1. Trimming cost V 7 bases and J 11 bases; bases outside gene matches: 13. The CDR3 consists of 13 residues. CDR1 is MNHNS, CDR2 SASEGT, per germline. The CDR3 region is CASTLDRFGEAFF. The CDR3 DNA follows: TGTGCCAGCACTTTGGACAGGTTTGGTGAGGCTTTCTTT.

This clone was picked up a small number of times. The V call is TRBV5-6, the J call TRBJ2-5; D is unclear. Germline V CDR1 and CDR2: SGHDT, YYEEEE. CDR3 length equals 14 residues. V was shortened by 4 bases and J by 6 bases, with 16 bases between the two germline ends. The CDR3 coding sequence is TGTGCCAGCAGCGGGCCCGGCAGGACGCAGACCCAGTACTTC. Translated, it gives CASSGPGRTQTQYF.

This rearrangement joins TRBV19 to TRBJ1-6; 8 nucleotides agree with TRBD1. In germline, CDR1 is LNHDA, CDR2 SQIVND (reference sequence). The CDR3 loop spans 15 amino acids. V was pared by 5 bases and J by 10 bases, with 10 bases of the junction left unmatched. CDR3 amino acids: CASSALQGGASPLHF. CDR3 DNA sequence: TGTGCCAGTAGTGCATTACAGGGGGGCGCATCACCCCTCCACTTT.

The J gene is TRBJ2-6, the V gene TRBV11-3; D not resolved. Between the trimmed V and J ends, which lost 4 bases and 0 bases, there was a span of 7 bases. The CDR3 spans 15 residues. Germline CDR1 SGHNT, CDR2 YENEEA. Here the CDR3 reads CASSSRSSGANVLTF. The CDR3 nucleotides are TGTGCCAGCAGCTCGCGGAGCTCTGGGGCCAACGTCCTGACTTTC.

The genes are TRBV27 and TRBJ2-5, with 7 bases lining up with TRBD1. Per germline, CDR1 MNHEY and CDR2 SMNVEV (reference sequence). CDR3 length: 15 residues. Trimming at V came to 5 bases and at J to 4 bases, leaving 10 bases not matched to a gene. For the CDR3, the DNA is TGTGCCAGCAGTAGGGACAGCCGACTTTTAGAGACCCAGTACTTC. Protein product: CASSRDSRLLETQYF.

Written as DNA, the CDR3 is TGTGCCAGCAGCTTGTTATCTGGAACCGGGACTAGCGGTTCGTACGAGCAGTACTTC. Its protein is CASSLLSGTGTSGSYEQYF. The chain carries TRBV5-4 and TRBJ2-7, with 11 nucleotides matching TRBD2. V lost 1 base to trimming and J lost 4 bases; unmatched junction nucleotides: 16. Germline CDR1 and CDR2: SGHNT and YYREEE (reference sequence). The CDR3 is 19 residues long.

This chain's CDR3 is CASRGRGWDNQPQHF. The DNA for the CDR3 is TGTGCCAGCAGGGGGCGGGGGTGGGACAATCAGCCCCAGCATTTT. This rearrangement joins TRBV27 to TRBJ1-5, with a possible D match to TRBD1 (5 bases). Trimming left V 6 bases short and J 3 bases short, with 15 bases between. Germline values: CDR1 MNHEY, CDR2 SMNVEV (reference sequence). CDR3 size: 15 residues.

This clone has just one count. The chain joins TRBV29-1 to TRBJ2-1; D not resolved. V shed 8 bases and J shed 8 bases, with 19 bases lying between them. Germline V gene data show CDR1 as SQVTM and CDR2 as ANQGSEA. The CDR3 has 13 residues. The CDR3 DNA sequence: TGCAGCTCATCGGCCCACGACGGATATGAGCAGTTCTTC. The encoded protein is CSSSAHDGYEQFF.

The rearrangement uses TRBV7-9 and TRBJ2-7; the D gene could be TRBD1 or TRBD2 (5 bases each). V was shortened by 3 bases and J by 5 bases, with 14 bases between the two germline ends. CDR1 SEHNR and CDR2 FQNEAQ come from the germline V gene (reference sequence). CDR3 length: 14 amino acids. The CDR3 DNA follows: TGTGCCAGCAGCTTTGGGACCTTGGGGAACGAGCAGTACTTC. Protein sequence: CASSFGTLGNEQYF.

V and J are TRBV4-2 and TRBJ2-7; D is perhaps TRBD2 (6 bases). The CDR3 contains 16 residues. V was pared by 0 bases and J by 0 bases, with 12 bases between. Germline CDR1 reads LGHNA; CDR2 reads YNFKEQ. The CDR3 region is CASSQDPGTSSYEQYF. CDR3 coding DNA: TGTGCCAGCAGCCAAGACCCAGGGACTTCCTCCTACGAGCAGTACTTC.

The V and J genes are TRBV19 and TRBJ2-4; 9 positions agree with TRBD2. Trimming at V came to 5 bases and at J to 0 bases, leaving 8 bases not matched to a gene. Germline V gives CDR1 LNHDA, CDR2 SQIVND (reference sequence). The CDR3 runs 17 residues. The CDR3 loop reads CASSDLQRGVAKNIQYF. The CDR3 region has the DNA TGTGCCAGTAGTGACCTCCAGCGGGGGGTAGCCAAAAACATTCAGTACTTC.

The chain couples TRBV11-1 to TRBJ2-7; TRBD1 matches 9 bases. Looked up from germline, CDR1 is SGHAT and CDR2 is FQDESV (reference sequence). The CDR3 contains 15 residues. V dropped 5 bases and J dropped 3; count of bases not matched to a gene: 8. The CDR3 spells CASSQTGTGIYEQYF. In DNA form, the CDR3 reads TGTGCCAGCAGCCAAACCGGGACAGGGATCTACGAGCAGTACTTC.

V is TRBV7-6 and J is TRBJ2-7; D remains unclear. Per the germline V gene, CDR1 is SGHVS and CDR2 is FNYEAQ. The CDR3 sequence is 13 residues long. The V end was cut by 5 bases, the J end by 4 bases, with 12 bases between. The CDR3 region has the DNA TGTGCCAGCAGCAGGACGGCCGGGTACGAGCAGTACTTC. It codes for CASSRTAGYEQYF.

The chain's CDR3 is CASSPLTVISYEQYF. In DNA, the CDR3 is TGTGCCAGCAGCCCCCTGACGGTTATATCCTACGAGCAGTACTTC. The chain carries TRBV7-2 and TRBJ2-7; no firm D call. The CDR3 spans 15 residues. The V gene lost 5 bases and the J gene lost 1 base, with 15 bases spanning the gap. The germline V gene encodes CDR1 SGHTA and CDR2 FQGNSA.